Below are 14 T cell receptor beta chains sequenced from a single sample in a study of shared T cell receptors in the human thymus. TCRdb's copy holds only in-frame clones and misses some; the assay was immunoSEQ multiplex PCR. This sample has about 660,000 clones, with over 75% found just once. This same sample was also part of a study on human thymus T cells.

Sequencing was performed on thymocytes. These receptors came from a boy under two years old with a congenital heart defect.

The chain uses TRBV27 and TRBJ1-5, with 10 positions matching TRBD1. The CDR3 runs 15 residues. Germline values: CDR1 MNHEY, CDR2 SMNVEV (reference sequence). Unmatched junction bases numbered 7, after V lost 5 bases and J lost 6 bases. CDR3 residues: CASSPSTGGGQPQHF. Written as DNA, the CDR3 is TGTGCCAGCAGTCCATCGACAGGGGGCGGTCAGCCCCAGCATTTT.

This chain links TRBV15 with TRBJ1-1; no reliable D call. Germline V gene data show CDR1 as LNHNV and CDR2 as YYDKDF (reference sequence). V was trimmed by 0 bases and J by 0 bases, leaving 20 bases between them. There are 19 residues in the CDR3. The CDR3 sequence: CATSRDRRGFADLNTEAFF. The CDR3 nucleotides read TGTGCCACCAGCAGAGATCGGCGAGGGTTTGCCGATTTGAACACTGAAGCTTTCTTT.

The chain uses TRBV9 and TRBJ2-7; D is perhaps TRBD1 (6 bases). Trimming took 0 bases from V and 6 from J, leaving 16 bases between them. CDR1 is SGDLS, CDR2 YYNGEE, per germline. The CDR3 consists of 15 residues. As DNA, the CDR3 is TGTGCCAGCAGCGTAGTCTCAGAGGGGGTTTCCGAGCAGTACTTC. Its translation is CASSVVSEGVSEQYF.

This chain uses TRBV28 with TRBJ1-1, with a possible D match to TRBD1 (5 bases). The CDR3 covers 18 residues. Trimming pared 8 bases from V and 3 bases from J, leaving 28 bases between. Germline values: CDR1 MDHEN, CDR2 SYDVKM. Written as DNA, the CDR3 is TGTGCCAGCCCCCCTACCAGGGAGGCCGGGACTAGGGACACTGAAGCTTTCTTT. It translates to CASPPTREAGTRDTEAFF.

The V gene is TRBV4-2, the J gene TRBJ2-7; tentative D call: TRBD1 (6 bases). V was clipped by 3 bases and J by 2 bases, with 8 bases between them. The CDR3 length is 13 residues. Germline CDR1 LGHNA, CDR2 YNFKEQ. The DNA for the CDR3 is TGTGCCAGCAGCCAGGGACACCCCTACGAGCAGTACTTC. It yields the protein CASSQGHPYEQYF.

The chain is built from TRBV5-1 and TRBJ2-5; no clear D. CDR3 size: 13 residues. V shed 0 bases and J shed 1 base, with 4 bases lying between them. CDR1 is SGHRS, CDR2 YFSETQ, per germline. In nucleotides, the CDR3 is TGCGCCAGCAGCTTGGCTAGCCAAGAGACCCAGTACTTC. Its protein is CASSLASQETQYF.

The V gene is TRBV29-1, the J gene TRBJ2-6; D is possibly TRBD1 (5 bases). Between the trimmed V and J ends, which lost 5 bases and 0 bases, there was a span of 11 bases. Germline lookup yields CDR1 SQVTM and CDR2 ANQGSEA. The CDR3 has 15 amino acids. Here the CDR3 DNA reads TGCAGCGTTTATCACAGGATCTCTGGGGCCAACGTCCTGACTTTC. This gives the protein CSVYHRISGANVLTF.

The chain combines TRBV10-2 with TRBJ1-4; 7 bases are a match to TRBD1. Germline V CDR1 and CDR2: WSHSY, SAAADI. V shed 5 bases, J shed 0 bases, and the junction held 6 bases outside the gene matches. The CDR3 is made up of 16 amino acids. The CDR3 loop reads CASSKRQGATNEKLFF. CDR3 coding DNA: TGCGCCAGCAGTAAGAGACAGGGTGCAACTAATGAAAAACTGTTTTTT.

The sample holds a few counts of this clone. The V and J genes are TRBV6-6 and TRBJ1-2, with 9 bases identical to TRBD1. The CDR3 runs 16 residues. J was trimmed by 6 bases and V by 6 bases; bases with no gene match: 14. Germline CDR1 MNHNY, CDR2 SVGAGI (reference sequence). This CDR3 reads CASSPTGTGKTNGYTF. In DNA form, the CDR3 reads TGTGCCAGCAGCCCCACAGGGACAGGGAAGACGAATGGCTACACCTTC.

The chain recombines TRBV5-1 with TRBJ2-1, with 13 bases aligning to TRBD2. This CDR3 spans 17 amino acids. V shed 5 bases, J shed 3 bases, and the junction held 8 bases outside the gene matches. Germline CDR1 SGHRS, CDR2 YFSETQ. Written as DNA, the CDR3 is TGCGCCAGCAGTGAAACTAGCGGGAGGGATCACTACAATGAGCAGTTCTTC. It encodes CASSETSGRDHYNEQFF.

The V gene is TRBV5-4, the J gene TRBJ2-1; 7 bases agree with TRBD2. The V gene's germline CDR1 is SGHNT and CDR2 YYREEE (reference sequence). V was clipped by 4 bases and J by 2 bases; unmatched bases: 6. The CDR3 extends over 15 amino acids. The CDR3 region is CASSRSGNTYNEQFF. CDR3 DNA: TGTGCCAGCAGCAGGAGCGGGAACACCTACAATGAGCAGTTCTTC.

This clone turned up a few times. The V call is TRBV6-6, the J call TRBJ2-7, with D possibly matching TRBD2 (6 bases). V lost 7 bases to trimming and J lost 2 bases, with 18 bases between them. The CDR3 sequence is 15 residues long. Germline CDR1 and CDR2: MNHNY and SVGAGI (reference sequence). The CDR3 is CASTQGSGGPYEQYF. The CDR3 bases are TGTGCCAGCACCCAGGGCAGCGGAGGGCCCTACGAGCAGTACTTC.

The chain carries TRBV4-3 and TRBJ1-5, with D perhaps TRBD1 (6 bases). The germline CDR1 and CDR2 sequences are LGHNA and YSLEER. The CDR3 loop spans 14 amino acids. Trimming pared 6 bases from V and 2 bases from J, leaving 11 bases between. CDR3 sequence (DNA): TGCGCCAGCAGACCGGACAGAGGCAATCAGCCCCAGCATTTT. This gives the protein CASRPDRGNQPQHF.

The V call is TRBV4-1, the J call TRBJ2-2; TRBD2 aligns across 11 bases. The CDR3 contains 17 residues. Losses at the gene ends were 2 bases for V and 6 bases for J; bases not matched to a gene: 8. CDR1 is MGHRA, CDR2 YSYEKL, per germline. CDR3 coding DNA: TGCGCCAGCAGCCAAAGGGGTAGCGGGGGGGAATCCGGGGAGCTGTTTTTT. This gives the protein CASSQRGSGGESGELFF.